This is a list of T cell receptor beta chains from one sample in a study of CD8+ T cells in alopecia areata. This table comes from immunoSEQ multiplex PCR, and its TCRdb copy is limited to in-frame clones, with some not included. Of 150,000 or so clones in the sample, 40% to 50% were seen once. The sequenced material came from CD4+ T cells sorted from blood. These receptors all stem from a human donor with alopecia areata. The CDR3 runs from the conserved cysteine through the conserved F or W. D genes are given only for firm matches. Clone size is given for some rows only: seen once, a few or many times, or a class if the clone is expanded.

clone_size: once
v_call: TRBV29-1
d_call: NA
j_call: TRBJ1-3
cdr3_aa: CSVGTTGNTIYF
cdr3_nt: TGCAGCGTTGGGACAACTGGAAACACCATATATTTT

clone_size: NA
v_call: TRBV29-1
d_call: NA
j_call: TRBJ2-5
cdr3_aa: CSFGRRKETQYF
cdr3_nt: TGCAGCTTCGGACGGAGAAAAGAGACCCAGTACTTC

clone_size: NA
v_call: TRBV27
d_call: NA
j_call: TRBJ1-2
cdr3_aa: CASKPGPPAYGYTF
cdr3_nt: TGTGCCAGCAAACCGGGACCCCCCGCCTATGGCTACACCTTC

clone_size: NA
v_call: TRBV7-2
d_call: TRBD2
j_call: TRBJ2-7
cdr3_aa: CASSLVGGRVSEQYF
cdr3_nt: TGTGCCAGCAGCTTAGTTGGCGGGAGGGTCTCCGAGCAGTACTTC

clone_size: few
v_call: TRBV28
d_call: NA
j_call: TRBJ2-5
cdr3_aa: CASSLYGGGQETQYF
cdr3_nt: TGTGCCAGCAGTTTATACGGCGGTGGTCAAGAGACCCAGTACTTC

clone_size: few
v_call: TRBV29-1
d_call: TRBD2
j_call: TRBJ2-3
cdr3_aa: CSVPGRLAGSTDTQYF
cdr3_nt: TGCAGCGTCCCCGGGAGACTAGCGGGTAGCACAGATACGCAGTATTTT

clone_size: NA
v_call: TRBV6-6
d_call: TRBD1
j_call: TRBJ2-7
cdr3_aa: CASSSQGAHYEQYF
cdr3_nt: TGTGCCAGCAGTTCACAGGGGGCACACTACGAGCAGTACTTC

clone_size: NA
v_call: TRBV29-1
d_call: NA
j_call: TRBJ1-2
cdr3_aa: CSGTGGDGYTF
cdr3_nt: TGCAGCGGGACCGGAGGGGATGGCTACACCTTC

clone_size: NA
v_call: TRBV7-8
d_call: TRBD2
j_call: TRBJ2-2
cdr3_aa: CASSTSGSTGELFF
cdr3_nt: TGTGCCAGCAGCACTAGCGGGAGCACCGGGGAGCTGTTTTTT

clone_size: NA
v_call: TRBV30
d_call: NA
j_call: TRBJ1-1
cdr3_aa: CAHSRGAEAFF
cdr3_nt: TGTGCCCACTCACGGGGTGCTGAAGCTTTCTTT

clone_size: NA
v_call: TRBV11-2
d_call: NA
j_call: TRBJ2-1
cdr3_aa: CASSFRELTYNEQFF
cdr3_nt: TGTGCCAGCAGCTTTAGGGAGTTAACCTACAATGAGCAGTTCTTC

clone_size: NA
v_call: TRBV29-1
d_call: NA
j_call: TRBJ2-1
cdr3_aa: CSVLVGEQFF
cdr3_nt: TGCAGCGTACTAGTTGGTGAGCAGTTCTTC

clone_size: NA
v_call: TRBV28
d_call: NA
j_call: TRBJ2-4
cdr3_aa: CASSPSRAENIQYF
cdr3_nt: TGTGCCAGCAGCCCGTCGAGGGCCGAAAACATTCAGTACTTC

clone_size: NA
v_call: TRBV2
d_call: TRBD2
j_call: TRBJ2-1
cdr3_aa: CASRIGLAGGHEQFF
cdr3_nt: TGTGCCAGCAGGATAGGCCTAGCGGGAGGTCATGAGCAGTTCTTC

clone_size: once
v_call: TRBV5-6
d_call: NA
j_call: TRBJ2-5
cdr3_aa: CASSLIDETQYF
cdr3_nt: TGTGCCAGCAGCTTGATTGACGAGACCCAGTACTTC

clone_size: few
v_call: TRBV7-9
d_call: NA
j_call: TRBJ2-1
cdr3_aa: CASSPLTDEQFF
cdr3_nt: TGTGCCAGCAGCCCGCTGACGGATGAGCAGTTCTTC

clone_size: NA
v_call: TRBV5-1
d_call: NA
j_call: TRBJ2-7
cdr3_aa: CASRWDPTVSEQYF
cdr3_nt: TGCGCCAGCAGGTGGGACCCGACGGTCTCCGAGCAGTACTTC

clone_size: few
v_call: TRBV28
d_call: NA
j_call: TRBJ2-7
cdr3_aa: CASSLVRDEQYF
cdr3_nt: TGTGCCAGCAGTTTGGTCAGGGACGAGCAGTACTTC

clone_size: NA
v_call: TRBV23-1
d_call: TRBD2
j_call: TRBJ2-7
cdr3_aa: CASSQSGLAGDYEQYF
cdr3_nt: TGCGCCAGCAGTCAATCTGGACTAGCGGGAGACTACGAGCAGTACTTC

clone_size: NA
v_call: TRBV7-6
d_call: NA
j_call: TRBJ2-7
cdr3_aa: CASSPRAGSSYEQYF
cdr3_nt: TGTGCCAGCAGCCCCCGGGCCGGAAGCTCCTACGAGCAGTACTTC

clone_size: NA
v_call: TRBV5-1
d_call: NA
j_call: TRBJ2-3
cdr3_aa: CASSLERFTATSTDTQYF
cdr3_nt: TGCGCCAGCAGCTTGGAACGTTTTACAGCCACTAGCACAGATACGCAGTATTTT

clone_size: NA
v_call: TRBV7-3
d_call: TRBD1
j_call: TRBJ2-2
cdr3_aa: CASSPRGPADRGELFF
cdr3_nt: TGTGCCAGCAGCCCAAGGGGGCCAGCTGACCGGGGGGAGCTGTTTTTT

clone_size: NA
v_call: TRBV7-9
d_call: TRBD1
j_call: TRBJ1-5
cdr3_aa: CASSLGDRGTQPQHF
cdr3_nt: TGTGCCAGCAGCTTAGGGGACAGGGGTACCCAGCCCCAGCATTTT

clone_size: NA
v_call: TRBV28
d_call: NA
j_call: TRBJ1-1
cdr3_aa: CASRGSMDTEAFF
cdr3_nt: TGTGCCAGCAGAGGCAGCATGGACACTGAAGCTTTCTTT

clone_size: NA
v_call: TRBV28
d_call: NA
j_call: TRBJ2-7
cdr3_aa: CASSLAAMGEQYF
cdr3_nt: TGTGCCAGCAGTTTAGCTGCGATGGGCGAGCAGTACTTC

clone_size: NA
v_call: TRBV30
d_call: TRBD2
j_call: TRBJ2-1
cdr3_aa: CAWSNKAGGVVSEQFF
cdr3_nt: TGTGCCTGGAGTAACAAAGCGGGGGGTGTTGTGAGTGAGCAGTTCTTC